The clone carrying this T cell receptor beta chain was seen repeatedly, ten times or more. The antigen is unknown. This specimen belongs to a study of T cells in Graves' hyperthyroidism and ophthalmopathy. Notes on the study in general: Among clonotypes expanded in thyroid above 0.001, most were also found in blood.

Every diagnosis used clinical symptoms, serum thyroxine and TRAb, thyroid ultrasound and orbital computed tomography. From RNA transcripts, TCR beta CDR3 regions were amplified. When the TCR CDR3 underwent first-round RT-PCR, the HTBI primer set was used. One entry per CDR3 protein results from TCRdb running MiXCR on the multiplex PCR reads. The sample has approximately 870,000 distinct CDR3 sequences, more than 30% seen once; the top ten hold roughly 8.3%. The V end lost 5 bases, the J end lost 1 base, and 9 bases lay between the germline ends. CDR1 and CDR2 from the germline V gene are SEHNR and FQNEAQ (reference sequence). The CDR3 runs to 15 residues.

This chain joins TRBV7-9 and TRBJ2-6; D gene uncertain. This TCR came from a man aged 18 to 30 with Graves' hyperthyroidism. Sequencing used blood. CDR3 residues: CASSREGSGANVLTF. The DNA for the CDR3 is TGTGCCAGCAGCAGAGAAGGGTCTGGGGCCAACGTCCTGACTTTC.